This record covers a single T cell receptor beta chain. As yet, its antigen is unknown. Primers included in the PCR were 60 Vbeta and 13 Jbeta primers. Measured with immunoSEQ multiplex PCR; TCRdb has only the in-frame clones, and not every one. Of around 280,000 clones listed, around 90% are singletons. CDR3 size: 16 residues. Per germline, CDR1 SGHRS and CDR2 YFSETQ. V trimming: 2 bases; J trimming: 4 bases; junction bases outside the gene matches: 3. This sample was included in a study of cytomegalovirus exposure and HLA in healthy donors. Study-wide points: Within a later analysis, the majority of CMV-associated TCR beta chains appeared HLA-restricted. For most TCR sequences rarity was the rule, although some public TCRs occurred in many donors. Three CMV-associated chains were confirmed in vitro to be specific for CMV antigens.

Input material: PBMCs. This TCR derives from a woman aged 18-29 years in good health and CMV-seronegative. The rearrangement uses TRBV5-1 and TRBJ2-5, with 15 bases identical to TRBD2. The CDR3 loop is CASSLGTSGGLETQYF. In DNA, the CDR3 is TGCGCCAGCAGCTTAGGGACTAGCGGGGGGTTAGAGACCCAGTACTTC.